The next 29 T cell receptor beta chains were all read from a single sample in a study of resident and recirculating memory T cells in vitiligo. The method was immunoSEQ multiplex PCR; TCRdb's version includes in-frame clones alone and lacks a portion of them. The data hold about 76,000 clones, with just over 90% observed a single time. The material sequenced was blood. The source of these receptors is a male donor with vitiligo.

The CDR3 loop reads CASSLEGYGYTF. The CDR3 coding sequence is TGTGCCAGCAGCTTAGAGGGGTATGGCTACACCTTC. The chain links TRBV7-9 to TRBJ1-2; D is possibly TRBD1 (5 bases). The CDR3 covers 12 residues. CDR1 is SEHNR, CDR2 FQNEAQ, per germline (reference sequence). V gave up 1 base and J gave up 5 bases, with 5 bases separating them.

The chain employs TRBV7-3 and TRBJ2-5; the D gene is possibly TRBD2 (6 bases). The ends were cut back, 0 bases at V and 1 base at J, with 6 bases in the middle. This CDR3 comprises 14 residues. The germline gives CDR1 SGHTA, CDR2 FQGTGA. CDR3 DNA: TGTGCCAGCAGCTTAACGGGACTCCAAGAGACCCAGTACTTC. The encoded protein is CASSLTGLQETQYF.

The CDR3 loop is CAWSGGPLNWETQYF. In DNA form, the CDR3 reads TGTGCCTGGAGTGGAGGTCCCCTTAACTGGGAGACCCAGTACTTC. This chain links TRBV30 with TRBJ2-5; D remains ambiguous. Germline V CDR1 and CDR2: GTSNPN, SVGIG (reference sequence). With 1 base removed from V and 5 bases from J, the gap between germline ends came to 17 bases. The CDR3 has 15 amino acids. Drawing the rest from reference TRBV30 and TRBJ2-5, the complete variable domain is SQTIHQWPATLVQPVGSPLSLECTVEGTSNPNLYWYRQAAGRGLQLLFYSVGIGQISSEVPQNLSASRPQDRQFILSSKKLLLSDSGFYLCAWSGGPLNWETQYFGPGTRLLVL.

The CDR3 DNA reads TGTGCCAGCAGGATTACCCTAAGCTCCTACGAGCAGTACTTC. Translation gives CASRITLSSYEQYF. The genes are TRBV6-5 and TRBJ2-7; D not certain. The germline V and J ends were trimmed by 6 bases and 0 bases, with 12 bases remaining between them. This CDR3 contains 14 residues. CDR1 is MNHEY and CDR2 is SVGAGI in the germline V gene.

J is TRBJ1-2 and V is TRBV28; D possibly corresponds to TRBD1 (6 bases). Germline values: CDR1 MDHEN, CDR2 SYDVKM. The CDR3 is 17 residues long. The V gene lost 3 bases and the J gene lost 7 bases, with 24 bases spanning the gap. The CDR3 sequence: CASSLPRTVPTKGGYTF. The DNA for the CDR3 is TGTGCCAGCAGTTTGCCCAGGACAGTGCCTACAAAGGGTGGCTACACCTTC.

This chain connects TRBV29-1 to TRBJ2-7; 10 bases match TRBD1. Germline CDR1 and CDR2: SQVTM and ANQGSEA. The V gene end was trimmed by 1 base and the J gene end by 2 bases; junction bases not matched to a gene: 14. This CDR3 is built from 18 residues. CDR3 DNA: TGCAGCGTTGAAGTTAGGGACAGGGGTCAAAGCGTGGCCTACGAGCAGTACTTC. Translating gives CSVEVRDRGQSVAYEQYF.

The chain couples TRBV30 to TRBJ1-2; 10 bases line up with TRBD1. V trimming: 5 bases; J trimming: 8 bases; junction bases outside the gene matches: 11. CDR1 and CDR2 (germline): GTSNPN, SVGIG (reference sequence). CDR3 size: 14 residues. The CDR3 loop is CAWERDRGDSGYTF. In DNA form, the CDR3 reads TGTGCCTGGGAGAGGGACAGGGGAGACAGCGGCTACACCTTC.

A single count supports this clone. The chain recombines TRBV4-1 with TRBJ2-7, with TRBD1 identical over 11 bases. J lost 4 bases, V lost 0 bases, and 8 bases had no gene match. Germline CDR1 MGHRA, CDR2 YSYEKL. The CDR3 has 17 residues. The CDR3 DNA reads TGCGCCAGCAGCCAAGATTGGCGGACAGGGGGCGGGTACGAGCAGTACTTC. Its translation is CASSQDWRTGGGYEQYF.

V and J are TRBV28 and TRBJ1-2, with D hard to call. Per germline, CDR1 MDHEN and CDR2 SYDVKM. The CDR3 is 15 amino acids. V was trimmed by 11 bases and J by 8 bases, leaving 27 bases between them. DNA for the CDR3: TGTGCCCACAAGGAAGTGGGAGGGCCATCAGCAGGCTACACCTTC. Translating it yields CAHKEVGGPSAGYTF.

This clone was recorded only once. This chain links TRBV7-2 with TRBJ2-3; D ambiguous. Germline lookup yields CDR1 SGHTA and CDR2 FQGNSA. V dropped 1 base and J dropped 2 bases, with 4 bases sitting between them. The CDR3 runs to 13 residues. The CDR3 sequence is CASSLVDTDTQYF. CDR3 DNA: TGTGCCAGCAGCTTAGTAGACACAGATACGCAGTATTTT.

The chain joins TRBV7-2 to TRBJ2-3; D might be TRBD1 (6 bases). The V and J ends lost 3 bases and 4 bases respectively, with 14 bases between them. This CDR3 is built from 15 residues. Germline CDR1 reads SGHTA; CDR2 reads FQGNSA. This chain's CDR3 is CASSLKQQGADTQYF. The CDR3 DNA is TGTGCCAGCAGCTTGAAACAACAGGGTGCAGATACGCAGTATTTT.

This clone was seen a few times. The V call is TRBV4-2, the J call TRBJ2-1, with TRBD2 matching 13 bases. Trimming cost V 3 bases and J 10 bases; bases outside gene matches: 6. Germline-derived CDR1 and CDR2 are LGHNA and YNFKEQ. The CDR3 is 15 amino acids. CDR3 loop: CASSQLGLAGEEQFF. CDR3 coding DNA: TGTGCCAGCAGCCAGCTAGGACTAGCGGGAGAAGAGCAGTTCTTC.

The chain uses TRBV4-1 and TRBJ2-5; 10 bases match TRBD2. From germline, CDR1 is MGHRA and CDR2 YSYEKL. The ends lost 0 bases at V and 13 bases at J; junction bases unmatched: 8. This CDR3 is 14 amino acids long. Written as DNA, the CDR3 is TGCGCCAGCAGCCAAGATGTCGGACTAGCGGCGGCGTACTTC. Amino acids: CASSQDVGLAAAYF.

The chain carries TRBV7-2 and TRBJ2-1, with 9 bases lining up with TRBD2. The CDR3 consists of 14 residues. V lost 5 bases to trimming and J lost 7 bases; unmatched junction nucleotides: 6. From germline, CDR1 is SGHTA and CDR2 FQGNSA. CDR3 region: CASSTYSGRNEQFF. The CDR3 bases are TGTGCCAGCAGCACCTATAGCGGGAGAAATGAGCAGTTCTTC.

This clone occurred once. The gene calls are TRBV5-6 and TRBJ1-5; 9 bases align to TRBD1. J gave up 3 bases and V 5 bases, and 6 bases lay outside the gene matches. This CDR3 spans 15 amino acids. Germline V gene lookup returns CDR1 SGHDT and CDR2 YYEEEE. In DNA form, the CDR3 reads TGTGCCAGCAGTCGGGACAGGGATCTCAATCAGCCCCAGCATTTT. Its protein is CASSRDRDLNQPQHF. Using reference TRBV5-6 and TRBJ1-5 for the parts outside the CDR3, the full variable domain is DAGVTQSPTHLIKTRGQQVTLRCSPKSGHDTVSWYQQALGQGPQFIFQYYEEEERQRGNFPDRFSGHQFPNYSSELNVNALLLGDSALYLCASSRDRDLNQPQHFGDGTRLSIL.

The CDR3 sequence is CASSSQGLNTEAFF. DNA for the CDR3: TGTGCCAGCAGTTCACAGGGGTTGAACACTGAAGCTTTCTTT. The chain combines TRBV2 with TRBJ1-1; TRBD1 matches at 7 bases. Germline V gene data show CDR1 as SNHLY and CDR2 as FYNNEI. CDR3 length equals 14 residues. After removal of 5 bases from V and 0 bases from J, the junction contained 3 bases not matched to a gene.

J is TRBJ2-1 and V is TRBV5-1, with D possibly TRBD2 on 5 matching bases. Germline lookup yields CDR1 SGHRS and CDR2 YFSETQ. The V gene lost 0 bases and the J gene lost 1 base, with 14 bases spanning the gap. This CDR3 is 17 amino acids long. This CDR3 reads CASSLGALTGSYNEQFF. The CDR3 region has the DNA TGCGCCAGCAGCTTGGGGGCCCTGACGGGATCCTACAATGAGCAGTTCTTC.

This chain uses TRBV5-1 with TRBJ2-7, with D uncertain. The V end was cut by 1 base, the J end by 2 bases, with 7 bases between. The CDR3 length is 13 residues. Per the germline V gene, CDR1 is SGHRS and CDR2 is YFSETQ. The DNA for the CDR3 is TGCGCCAGCAGCTTGTGGGCAGCCTACGAGCAGTACTTC. As protein: CASSLWAAYEQYF. Looking up the rest from reference TRBV5-1 and TRBJ2-7 gives the full variable domain: KAGVTQTPRYLIKTRGQQVTLSCSPISGHRSVSWYQQTPGQGLQFLFEYFSETQRNKGNFPGRFSGRQFSNSRSEMNVSTLELGDSALYLCASSLWAAYEQYFGPGTRLTVT.

The chain combines TRBV9 with TRBJ2-1; 7 bases map to TRBD1. The V segment lost 1 base and the J segment 7 bases; nucleotides outside the gene matches: 2. Per germline, CDR1 SGDLS and CDR2 YYNGEE. The CDR3 spans 13 residues. The CDR3 sequence: CASSVQQGNEQFF. The DNA of the CDR3 is TGTGCCAGCAGCGTACAACAGGGGAATGAGCAGTTCTTC.

V and J are TRBV7-9 and TRBJ2-7, with 9 positions matching TRBD1. The CDR3 runs to 19 residues. From germline, CDR1 is SEHNR and CDR2 FQNEAQ (reference sequence). Losses at the gene ends were 2 bases for V and 4 bases for J; bases not matched to a gene: 18. CDR3 residues: CASSLPPWETRDREYEQYF. CDR3 sequence (DNA): TGTGCCAGCAGCTTACCACCTTGGGAAACCCGGGACAGGGAGTACGAGCAGTACTTC.

The chain is built from TRBV4-3 and TRBJ2-1, with D tentatively TRBD2 (7 bases). The germline V and J ends were trimmed by 0 bases and 0 bases, with 12 bases remaining between them. Germline V gene data show CDR1 as LGHNA and CDR2 as YSLEER. The CDR3 length is 17 residues. The CDR3 is CASSQEGGPSSYNEQFF. The CDR3, as DNA: TGCGCCAGCAGCCAAGAGGGGGGGCCCAGCTCCTACAATGAGCAGTTCTTC.

The chain joins TRBV5-4 to TRBJ2-2; 9 nucleotides match TRBD1. The germline V gene has CDR1 SGHNT and CDR2 YYREEE (reference sequence). The V segment lost 4 bases and the J segment 4 bases; nucleotides outside the gene matches: 14. The CDR3 is 18 residues long. The CDR3 bases are TGTGCCAGCAGCCCAAGATCGCCGGGACAGGGTGCCACCGGGGAGCTGTTTTTT. Translation gives CASSPRSPGQGATGELFF.

V and J are TRBV4-1 and TRBJ2-7; D may be TRBD2 (7 bases). Between the trimmed V and J ends, which lost 0 bases and 3 bases, there was a span of 18 bases. Germline V gene lookup returns CDR1 MGHRA and CDR2 YSYEKL. The CDR3 runs 17 residues. CDR3 loop: CASSQDRGARGGYEQYF. DNA for the CDR3: TGCGCCAGCAGCCAAGATCGGGGGGCTAGAGGGGGCTACGAGCAGTACTTC.

To note about this clone: The DNA is omitted, as the CDR3 cannot be located on it reliably, and the CDR3 follows TCRdb's listing. The rearrangement links TRBV6-1 to TRBJ1-5; the table's D gene call, TRBD1, was not cross checked with the DNA. Germline CDR1 is MNHNS and CDR2 is SASEGT. The CDR3 comprises 15 residues, both ends counted. The CDR3 spells CASSASGQGNQPQHF.

The rearrangement uses TRBV4-2 and TRBJ2-2, with a tentative D call TRBD1 (5 bases). CDR1 and CDR2 (germline): LGHNA, YNFKEQ. Trimming removed 6 bases at V and 2 bases at J, with 16 bases between. The CDR3 spans 16 residues. CDR3 loop: CASRTLDTYNTGELFF. In DNA, the CDR3 is TGTGCCAGCAGAACCTTGGACACCTATAACACCGGGGAGCTGTTTTTT.

V is TRBV7-2 and J is TRBJ1-5; 9 nucleotides line up with TRBD1. This CDR3 is 15 amino acids long. Germline V gene sequence: CDR1 SGHTA, CDR2 FQGNSA. Trimming cost V 2 bases and J 7 bases; bases outside gene matches: 6. The CDR3 here is CASSLRTGEGQPQHF. DNA for the CDR3: TGTGCCAGCAGCTTAAGGACAGGGGAGGGCCAGCCCCAGCATTTT.

The rearrangement links TRBV6-1 to TRBJ2-5; a weak D match, TRBD2 (5 bases). This CDR3 has 14 residues. V was clipped by 4 bases and J by 5 bases, with 14 bases between them. Germline lookup yields CDR1 MNHNS and CDR2 SASEGT. The CDR3 nucleotides are TGTGCCAGCAGTGGGGCCGCACCGGGGGAGACCCAGTACTTC. This codes for CASSGAAPGETQYF.

This chain links TRBV5-4 with TRBJ2-2, with TRBD2 matching 8 bases. The junction had 9 bases not matched to a gene; V was cut back by 4 bases and J by 1 base. There are 17 residues in the CDR3. Germline-derived CDR1 and CDR2 are SGHNT and YYREEE (reference sequence). The CDR3 nucleotides are TGTGCCAGCAGCCGGACCCCGGGACTAGGGAACACCGGGGAGCTGTTTTTT. Its protein is CASSRTPGLGNTGELFF.

The CDR3: CASSLVGGNSYNEQFF. DNA for the CDR3: TGTGCCAGCAGCTTAGTAGGCGGGAACTCCTACAATGAGCAGTTCTTC. J is TRBJ2-1 and V is TRBV11-2; a possible D gene is TRBD2 (6 bases). V was trimmed by 1 base and J by 0 bases, leaving 10 bases between them. This CDR3 region has 16 residues. Germline values: CDR1 SGHAT, CDR2 FQNNGV.